Below are 15 T cell receptor beta chains sequenced from a single sample in a study of shared clonotypes between healthy human individuals. Terminally differentiated effector memory CD45RA+ cells were excluded from the naive CD8 cells, which were CD45RO-negative and positively selected for CCR7. The assay was immunoSEQ multiplex PCR, and TCRdb's table has in-frame clones only and misses some. This sample has approximately 720,000 clones, with roughly nine tenths found just once. Sample: naive CD8+ T cells sorted from blood. The receptors were gathered from a man aged 25 to 40 in good health.

The chain links TRBV7-9 to TRBJ2-1, with 14 bases lining up with TRBD2. Trimming cost V 5 bases and J 1 base; bases outside gene matches: 10. CDR1 SEHNR and CDR2 FQNEAQ come from the germline V gene (reference sequence). The CDR3 has 19 amino acids. CDR3 coding DNA: TGTGCCAGCAGCCAGACTAGCGGGAGGGTAGGAGCTTCCTACAATGAGCAGTTCTTC. Translation gives CASSQTSGRVGASYNEQFF.

This CDR3 reads CASSRRQGASIEQYF. In DNA form, the CDR3 reads TGCGCCAGCAGCCGTAGACAGGGGGCTTCGATCGAGCAGTACTTC. This chain uses TRBV4-1 with TRBJ2-7, with 10 nucleotides matching TRBD1. This CDR3 region has 15 residues. V lost 4 bases and J lost 6; bases outside the gene matches: 9. The V gene's germline CDR1 is MGHRA and CDR2 YSYEKL.

The chain combines TRBV7-2 with TRBJ2-3, with D possibly matching TRBD1 (7 bases). The germline gives CDR1 SGHTA, CDR2 FQGNSA. V lost 4 bases to trimming and J lost 0 bases, with 11 bases between them. The CDR3 extends over 15 amino acids. This chain's CDR3 is CASSWRDRSTDTQYF. DNA for the CDR3: TGTGCCAGCAGCTGGAGGGACAGAAGCACAGATACGCAGTATTTT.

J is TRBJ2-7 and V is TRBV6-5, with D possibly matching TRBD2 (5 bases). The CDR3 length is 14 residues. Trimming cost V 6 bases and J 4 bases, with 16 bases left between them. From germline, CDR1 is MNHEY and CDR2 SVGAGI. The CDR3 spells CASSLRGHSYEQYF. The CDR3 DNA sequence: TGTGCCAGCAGCCTACGAGGGCACTCATACGAGCAGTACTTC.

This chain links TRBV5-8 with TRBJ2-7; TRBD2 might be the D (5 bases). V was clipped by 3 bases and J by 4 bases, with 32 bases between them. The CDR3 loop spans 20 amino acids. Looked up from germline, CDR1 is SGHTS and CDR2 is YDEGEE. The CDR3: CASSYYPPSSAQLAPYEQYF. The CDR3 DNA is TGTGCCAGCAGCTATTATCCCCCTTCGAGTGCCCAGCTAGCCCCATACGAGCAGTACTTC.

The chain joins TRBV28 to TRBJ2-5; D is unresolved. The CDR3 length is 15 residues. CDR1 and CDR2 (germline): MDHEN, SYDVKM. V gave up 5 bases and J gave up 4 bases, with 17 bases separating them. CDR3 amino acids: CASSIRLSVGETQYF. In nucleotides, the CDR3 is TGTGCCAGCAGTATACGACTGAGTGTCGGAGAGACCCAGTACTTC.

The chain has TRBV7-9 and TRBJ2-7, with D perhaps matching TRBD2 (6 bases). Trimming cost V 2 bases and J 4 bases, with 15 bases left between them. The CDR3 contains 15 residues. The germline CDR1 and CDR2 sequences are SEHNR and FQNEAQ (reference sequence). CDR3 sequence: CASSLLEGGGYEQYF. In nucleotides, the CDR3 is TGTGCCAGCAGCTTACTAGAGGGAGGAGGTTACGAGCAGTACTTC.

The chain uses TRBV19 and TRBJ2-1; 10 bases fit TRBD2. Trimming removed 5 bases from V and 6 bases from J; junction bases left unmatched: 7. In germline, CDR1 is LNHDA, CDR2 SQIVND (reference sequence). The CDR3 runs to 15 residues. CDR3 coding DNA: TGTGCCAGTAGTCCCGGAGCGGGAGGGATCAATGAGCAGTTCTTC. Protein: CASSPGAGGINEQFF.

J is TRBJ1-1 and V is TRBV7-9; 7 nucleotides line up with TRBD1. V dropped 5 bases and J dropped 1; count of bases not matched to a gene: 7. The CDR3 spans 15 residues. Germline CDR1 and CDR2: SEHNR and FQNEAQ (reference sequence). The CDR3 protein is CASSPKTGRNTEAFF. The CDR3 DNA reads TGTGCCAGCAGCCCGAAGACAGGGAGGAACACTGAAGCTTTCTTT.

The rearrangement links TRBV27 to TRBJ2-2, with 7 bases that match TRBD2. Per germline, CDR1 MNHEY and CDR2 SMNVEV (reference sequence). The CDR3 is made up of 15 amino acids. The J segment lost 7 bases and the V segment lost 2 bases, leaving 7 bases of the junction unmatched. The CDR3 here is CASSLGGRVIGELFF. The CDR3 DNA sequence: TGTGCCAGCAGTTTAGGAGGGAGGGTAATCGGGGAGCTGTTTTTT.

V usage is TRBV27 and J usage is TRBJ2-5; 8 bases map to TRBD2. There are 12 residues in the CDR3. Per the germline V gene, CDR1 is MNHEY and CDR2 is SMNVEV (reference sequence). The V and J ends lost 6 bases and 4 bases, in that order; junction bases with no gene match: 1. The CDR3: CASSGGGETQYF. CDR3 sequence (DNA): TGTGCCAGCAGCGGGGGGGGAGAGACCCAGTACTTC.

This chain connects TRBV11-2 to TRBJ2-1, with D unresolved. Germline-derived CDR1 and CDR2 are SGHAT and FQNNGV. The CDR3 is 15 amino acids. The germline V and J ends were trimmed by 1 base and 8 bases, with 15 bases remaining between them. CDR3 region: CASSLGPQWLDEQFF. CDR3 sequence (DNA): TGTGCCAGCAGCTTAGGCCCCCAATGGTTGGATGAGCAGTTCTTC.

The chain links TRBV6-5 to TRBJ2-1; 11 bases agree with TRBD1. With V trimmed by 8 bases and J by 7 bases, 1 base remained unmatched. Germline loops: CDR1 MNHEY, CDR2 SVGAGI. The CDR3 runs 12 residues. The CDR3 here is CASGTGGNEQFF. CDR3 DNA: TGTGCCAGCGGGACAGGGGGGAATGAGCAGTTCTTC.

The chain uses TRBV27 and TRBJ2-2; 8 bases map to TRBD2. The V gene end was trimmed by 7 bases and the J gene end by 4 bases; junction bases not matched to a gene: 5. The germline CDR1 and CDR2 sequences are MNHEY and SMNVEV (reference sequence). CDR3 length equals 14 residues. The CDR3: CASTREGGTGELFF. The CDR3 bases are TGTGCCAGCACCCGGGAGGGTGGCACCGGGGAGCTGTTTTTT.

This clone was seen a single time. The chain combines TRBV10-3 with TRBJ2-7; TRBD1 aligns across 7 bases. Germline lookup yields CDR1 ENHRY and CDR2 SYGVKD. J gave up 3 bases and V 0 bases, and 2 bases lay outside the gene matches. This CDR3 has 14 residues. The CDR3 spells CAISESRQGYEQYF. The CDR3 DNA reads as TGTGCCATCAGTGAGTCCAGACAGGGCTACGAGCAGTACTTC.